This note documents a single TCR beta chain sequence. Its target antigen remains unknown. Per-base quality was not reported, and no clone a single base away is much larger than it. This sample was included in a study of untreated major depressive disorder (dated by TCRdb to the late 2010s). At the level of the whole study: The study was a cross-sectional case-control comparison of T cell phenotype and TCR repertoire between antidepressant-free major depressive disorder patients and individually matched non-depressed controls. Differences in Vbeta 5.1, Vbeta 11 and Vbeta 22 usage observed by flow cytometry in the whole cohort were followed up by sequencing. Here is what the overall study found, with its caveats: Because of the strict matching and exclusion criteria, the study sample was comparatively small, which limits how generalizable the findings are. Sequencing confirmed higher TRBV05-01 (Vbeta 5.1) usage among CD4+ T cells of depressed patients than controls, with p = 0.040 in a one-tailed test. TRBV25-01 and TRBV02-01 usage followed the flow-cytometry pattern but did not reach statistical significance in the sequencing data. For the sequencing comparisons, planned one-tailed tests were run on just three Vbeta families that had been chosen in advance. The top five TRBV05-01 clones in every sequenced subject were all private clones.

Every depressed patient was matched in pairs with a non-depressed control on sex, age, current smoking status and body mass index. Every participant was of European descent. No current or lifetime mood disorder was present in controls, and Quick Inventory of Depressive Symptoms-Self Report scores of 5 or less were recorded for controls. Major medical conditions, Axis I/II comorbidities, regular medication or illicit drug use, and drinking over 100 g alcohol weekly were applied as exclusion criteria for all participants. Roughly 30 ml of peripheral blood was drawn into EDTA tubes from each participant. Thawed PBMCs underwent magnetic negative selection with the BD IMag Human CD4 T Lymphocyte Enrichment Set to purify CD4+ T cells. A purity of around 96% was typically achieved with the CD4+ enrichment method, as confirmed by flow cytometry. TCRbeta sequencing was performed on a subgroup of five case-control pairs selected blind to chemokine receptor expression and flow-cytometric repertoire skewing results. All blood samples were drawn in the morning at 8:00 a.m., and PBMCs were separated by Ficoll-Hypaque gradient centrifugation. Until being assayed, PBMCs were kept in liquid nitrogen after cryopreservation by gradual cooling to -80 degrees C.

The Qiagen DNeasy Blood and Tissue Kit was used to extract total genomic DNA from the purified CD4+ T cells. The TCRbeta CDR3 region, defined according to IMGT, was amplified and sequenced using immunoSEQ immunosequencing protocols. On the authors' methods: Raw sequence data were preprocessed by the immunoSEQ service for PCR and sequencing error correction. After being loaded into the immunoSEQ Analyzer, the data underwent further analysis with VDJtools v1.0.7. The paired Wilcoxon signed-rank test was used to test for differences between patients and controls. This immuneACCESS table, as held by TCRdb, lists in-frame sequences with V and J called but not all clones. Of the missing ones, under half trace to an unresolved V gene in checked studies; the others have no known cause. V, J and clone size were drawn from that table, and D and trimming were deduced from the DNA. For this sample there are 20,000 or so clones; over 65% appear just once. The top ten clonotypes cover approximately 0.82% of the sample.

The junction carries 11 bases between V and J, which are trimmed by 1 base and 7 bases respectively. Reading from cysteine to phenylalanine, the CDR3 counts 14 amino acids. Only the CDR3 part of the read is kept: 42 bases, read in frame from the first base. CDR1 and CDR2 (KGHSH, LQKENI) derive from the germline V gene. The V gene is TRBV18 and the J gene is TRBJ2-1; TRBD1 is a possible D gene, resting on 5 matching bases. What was sequenced was CD4+ T cells from PBMCs. The receptor was derived from a woman aged 25 to 39 in good health. The DNA sequence follows: TGTGCCAGCTCACCACGCAAGGGGCCGAATGAGCAGTTCTTC. Its translation reads: CASSPRKGPNEQFF.